This T cell receptor beta chain was found in a study of cytomegalovirus exposure and HLA in healthy donors. At the level of the study: Prior work identified more than 90 million unique TCR beta sequences in some 200 million T cells.

The CDR3 totals 12 residues. Losses at the gene ends were 6 bases for V and 8 bases for J; bases not matched to a gene: 6. The germline CDR1 and CDR2 sequences are SQVTM and ANQGSEA. Worth noting for this clone: Its antigen is not identified.

Study observations and caveats: Productive status was seen about 90% or about 30% of the time for most TCR beta V segments in an earlier analysis. In most subjects, TCR beta sequences reportedly gave accurate predictions of HLA-A and HLA-B alleles. There were about 160 TCR beta chains listed as cytomegalovirus-associated.

Primers for the PCR totalled 60 Vbeta and 13 Jbeta. The protocol was immunoSEQ multiplex PCR, while the TCRdb copy is restricted to in-frame clones and leaves out a portion. The repertoire consists of fewer than 65,000 clones, with roughly 77% occurring once and the leading ten covering 2.5% to 3.5%. This TCR was recovered from a woman between 35 and 50 years old in good health and CMV-seropositive. The material sequenced was PBMCs. This chain uses TRBV29-1 with TRBJ1-2, with 10 bases lining up with TRBD1. CDR3 residues: CSVRDRGYGYTF. The CDR3, as DNA: TGCAGCGTACGGGACAGGGGATACGGCTACACCTTC. The whole variable domain, remainder taken from reference TRBV29-1 and TRBJ1-2, is SAVISQKPSRDICQRGTSLTIQCQVDSQVTMMFWYRQQPGQSLTLIATANQGSEATYESGFVIDKFPISRPNLTFSTLTVSNMSPEDSSIYLCSVRDRGYGYTFGSGTRLTVV.